This TCR beta chain was found in a study of blood T cell repertoires in COVID-19. The overall study: Acute-phase and convalescent COVID-19 samples originated in the United States, Italy and Spain. Sources were T cells, B-cell-depleted T cells, or PBMCs; the material itself was cDNA or gDNA.

In the original processing: Nucleated cell number was recorded as an estimate derived from reference gene primer amplification. This table comes from immunoSEQ multiplex PCR, and its TCRdb copy is limited to in-frame clones, with some not included. D and trimming come from the DNA, and the V and J calls and clone size come from that table. The sample records roughly 150,000 clones, 80% to 90% being singletons. The source material was peripheral blood. The clonotype comes from a man between 60 and 75 years old with acute or convalescent COVID-19.

The DNA of the CDR3 is TGTGCCAGCAGTATTTACGGGGGGGGCGGCGGGGAGCTGTTTTTT. Translated: CASSIYGGGGGELFF. This chain joins TRBV27 and TRBJ2-2; TRBD2 agrees at 8 bases. Germline trimming cut 5 bases from V and 7 bases from J; bases unmatched to any gene: 9. Germline V gene data show CDR1 as MNHEY and CDR2 as SMNVEV (reference sequence). There are 15 residues in the CDR3.